This T cell receptor (beta chain) emerged from a study of blood T cell repertoires in COVID-19. In the study overall: Acute-phase and convalescent COVID-19 samples originated in the United States, Italy and Spain. In each case, the material was cDNA or gDNA derived from T cells, B-cell-depleted T cells, or PBMCs.

Germline V lookup: CDR1 SGHDT, CDR2 YYEEEE. The ends were cut back, 6 bases at V and 5 bases at J, with 14 bases in the middle. The CDR3 is 13 amino acids. Authors' analysis steps: Estimation of nucleated cell counts relied on the amplification of reference gene primers. Assay: immunoSEQ multiplex PCR; the TCRdb copy retains only in-frame clones and omits some. That table supplies the V and J calls and clone size; D and trimming were determined from the DNA. The table has 200,000 to 300,000 clones, about 86% seen once; the top ten hold over 8%. This sequence joins TRBV5-6 and TRBJ2-5, with D perhaps matching TRBD2 (5 bases). Sequencing was done on a sample of peripheral blood. The clonotype comes from a woman aged 80 or older with acute or convalescent COVID-19. The CDR3 DNA reads TGTGCCAGCACCCTCGGGGTTCGGGAGACCCAGTACTTC. Protein: CASTLGVRETQYF.